Following are 11 T cell receptor beta chains from one sample sequenced in a study of shared clonotypes between healthy human individuals (dated by TCRdb to 2020 to 2021). The protocol used for the library was the immunoSEQ multiplex PCR assay. TCRdb stores this immuneACCESS table with in-frame sequences only. Part of the clones is absent; in the studies checked, under half of the shortfall reflects unresolved V genes, and no reason is known for the rest. The sample table lists roughly 500,000 clones, roughly 80% of them with a count of one. The top ten clonotypes cover roughly 13% of the sample. The source material was PBMCs. The source is a woman aged 40 to 50 in good health. Some clones in this sample may be carry-over from other donors' samples.

This clone appeared once. This may be a read error: a much more frequent sequence differs by one nucleotide. Different DNA sequences within this sample yield the same CDR3. The rearrangement joins TRBV9 to TRBJ1-1; no clear D. The CDR3 length is 13 residues. Trimming left V 0 bases short and J 4 bases short, with 7 bases between. CDR1 is SGDLS and CDR2 is YYNGEE in the germline V gene. In DNA form, the CDR3 reads TGTGCCAGCAGCGTAGGAAGTGGCACTGAAGCTTTCTTT. As protein: CASSVGSGTEAFF.

V is TRBV5-4 and J is TRBJ2-7; 10 nucleotides align to TRBD2. The assigned J gene may be wrong: the sequence end matches TRBJ2-1 better. Germline lookup yields CDR1 SGHNT and CDR2 YYREEE (reference sequence). This CDR3 spans 15 amino acids. CDR3 region: CASRKGTSAYNEQFF. The CDR3 DNA reads TGTGCCAGCAGAAAAGGGACTAGCGCGTACAATGAGCAGTTCTTC.

The rearrangement links TRBV5-8 to TRBJ2-3; 9 bases are a match to TRBD2. The trim removed 0 bases at V and 4 bases at J, leaving 9 bases unmatched. Germline V gives CDR1 SGHTS, CDR2 YDEGEE. The CDR3 sequence is 17 residues long. CDR3 sequence: CASSLGELAGYADTQYF. The CDR3 DNA is TGTGCCAGCAGCTTGGGCGAGCTAGCGGGGTATGCAGATACGCAGTATTTT.

This clone was detected once. The J gene is TRBJ1-2, the V gene TRBV5-1; TRBD1 is a possible D gene (6 bases). The CDR3 length is 17 residues. The V end was cut by 3 bases, the J end by 4 bases, with 22 bases between. In germline, CDR1 is SGHRS, CDR2 YFSETQ. DNA of the CDR3: TGCGCCAGCAGCTCCGACCCCCAGGGGATTCAGGTCTATGGCTACACCTTC. Translated, it gives CASSSDPQGIQVYGYTF.

Worth noting for this clone: This may stem from a read error, because a much larger clone lies one nucleotide away. J is TRBJ1-6 and V is TRBV6-5, with TRBD1 identical over 7 bases. The CDR3 sequence is 14 residues long. Germline CDR1 reads MNHEY; CDR2 reads SVGAGI. The V segment lost 11 bases and the J segment 10 bases; nucleotides outside the gene matches: 14. The CDR3 sequence: CAGTYRTGGSPLHF. The CDR3 bases are TGTGCCGGCACTTACAGGACAGGCGGCTCACCCCTCCACTTT.

Notes on this clone: Since a far larger clone is one base different, this is likely a read error. V gene TRBV7-9 combines with J gene TRBJ2-7, with D unresolved. Germline CDR1 SEHNR, CDR2 FQNEAQ (reference sequence). The CDR3 is made up of 14 amino acids. DNA of the CDR3: TGTGCCAGCAGCTTAGACGACGCCTCCTACGTGCAGTACTTC. Translated, it gives CASSLDDASYVQYF. Based on the CDR3 plus reference TRBV7-9 and TRBJ2-7, the full variable domain is DTGVSQNPRHKITKRGQNVTFRCDPISEHNRLYWYRQTLGQGPEFLTYFQNEAQLEKSRLLSDRFSAERPKGSFSTLEIQRTEQGDSAMYLCASSLDDASYVQYFGPGTRLTVT.

This clone appeared a few times. This sequence joins TRBV4-2 and TRBJ1-1, with D uncertain. Germline V CDR1 and CDR2: LGHNA, YNFKEQ. V lost 4 bases and J 5 bases, leaving 14 bases between the germline ends. This CDR3 region has 14 residues. The DNA for the CDR3 is TGTGCCAGCAGCCCCTCACCTTCTGTGACTGAAGCTTTCTTT. Translated: CASSPSPSVTEAFF.

This clone was observed a handful of times. The V gene is TRBV10-2, the J gene TRBJ1-2, with 7 nucleotides matching TRBD1. The CDR3 consists of 12 residues. The junction had 2 bases not matched to a gene; V was cut back by 5 bases and J by 5 bases. The germline V gene has CDR1 WSHSY and CDR2 SAAADI. The CDR3 DNA reads TGCGCCAGCAGTCAGACAGGGTATGGCTACACCTTC. It specifies CASSQTGYGYTF.

The V call is TRBV11-1, the J call TRBJ2-7; TRBD1 matches 12 bases. CDR1 and CDR2 (germline): SGHAT, FQDESV (reference sequence). V trimming: 7 bases; J trimming: 3 bases; junction bases outside the gene matches: 13. The CDR3 is made up of 17 amino acids. CDR3 sequence (DNA): TGTGCCAGCACTCCCGGGACAGGGGGCTCTTTTCGCTACGAGCAGTACTTC. Translating it yields CASTPGTGGSFRYEQYF.

The V call is TRBV30, the J call TRBJ2-2; the D call may be TRBD1 or TRBD2 (5 bases each). V was clipped by 4 bases and J by 6 bases, with 18 bases between them. This CDR3 has 15 amino acids. Per germline, CDR1 GTSNPN and CDR2 SVGIG (reference sequence). As DNA, the CDR3 is TGTGCCTGGATTCCTCTCCAGGGTAGCGCCGGGGAGCTGTTTTTT. Translation gives CAWIPLQGSAGELFF.

This clone has more than one count but fewer than ten. It is likely a read error: a sequence one base away is far more abundant. At the DNA level, this CDR3 is encoded by other sequences in the same sample as well. The CDR3 DNA follows: TGCGCCACACCCGGGGCTAGCGGGAGGTCCTACGAGCAGTACTTC. Residues: CATPGASGRSYEQYF. V gene TRBV2 combines with J gene TRBJ2-7; 11 bases align to TRBD2. In germline, CDR1 is SNHLY, CDR2 FYNNEI. The CDR3 extends over 15 amino acids. Using reference TRBV2 and TRBJ2-7 for the parts outside the CDR3, the full variable domain is EPEVTQTPSHQVTQMGQEVILRCVPISNHLYFYWYRQILGQKVEFLVSFYNNEISEKSEIFDDQFSVERPDGSNFTLKIRSTKLEDSAMYFCATPGASGRSYEQYFGPGTRLTVT.